This T cell receptor (beta chain) was identified in a study of Ad26.COV2.S vaccination and SARS-CoV-2 variants. Overall study: Once, or twice with 56 days between doses, Ad26.COV2.S was given intramuscularly.

The V end was cut by 0 bases, the J end by 5 bases, with 8 bases between. The CDR3 is 13 residues long. Germline V gene lookup returns CDR1 SGHAT and CDR2 FQNNGV. Treatment denoted: roughly 19 received Ad26.COV2.S at low or high dose, single or two shots; roughly five received placebo; per-sample allocation not given. Day 63 following the first vaccine or placebo injection was when the samples were taken. A Boston donor was an adult aged 18-55 years. The data were produced by immunoSEQ multiplex PCR, yet TCRdb's version contains in-frame clones alone and is incomplete. This sample has 300,000 to 500,000 clones, with less than 90% found just once.

This sequence joins TRBV11-2 and TRBJ2-7; the D gene is possibly TRBD2 (6 bases). The TCR sequence derives from a person aged 18 to 65 who received the Ad26.COV2.S COVID-19 vaccine or a placebo. The specimen comprised peripheral blood, sampled in a trial of Ad26.COV2.S vaccine versus placebo. CDR3 sequence reads: CASSLDSGDEQYF. The CDR3 DNA reads TGTGCCAGCAGCTTAGATTCGGGGGACGAGCAGTACTTC.